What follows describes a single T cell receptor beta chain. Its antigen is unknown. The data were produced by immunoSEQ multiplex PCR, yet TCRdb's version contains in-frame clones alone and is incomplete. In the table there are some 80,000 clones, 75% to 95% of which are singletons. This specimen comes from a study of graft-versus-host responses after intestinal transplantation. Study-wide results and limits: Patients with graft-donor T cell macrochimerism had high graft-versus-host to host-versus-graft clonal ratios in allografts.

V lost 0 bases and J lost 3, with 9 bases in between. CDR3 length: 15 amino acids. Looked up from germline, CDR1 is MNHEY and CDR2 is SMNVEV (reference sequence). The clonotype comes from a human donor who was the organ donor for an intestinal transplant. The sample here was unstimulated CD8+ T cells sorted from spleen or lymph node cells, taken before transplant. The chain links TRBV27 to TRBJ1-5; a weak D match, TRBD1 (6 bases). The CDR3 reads CASSLSRDTNQPQHF. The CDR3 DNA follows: TGTGCCAGCAGTTTATCGCGGGACACCAATCAGCCCCAGCATTTT.